This is a list of T cell receptor beta chains from one sample in a study of cytomegalovirus exposure and HLA in healthy donors. Some clones are missing from TCRdb's copy, which holds only in-frame ones; the method was immunoSEQ multiplex PCR. The repertoire has around 93,000 clones, 85% of them found once; the top ten carry roughly 20%. The sequenced material came from PBMCs. Receptor source: a man younger than 30 in good health and CMV-seropositive. The CDR3 runs from the conserved cysteine through the conserved F or W.

TRBJ2-4,TRBV4-2,CASSQDRTGGGIQYF
TRBJ2-1,TRBV7-9,CASSSGLAPASYNEQFF
TRBJ1-5,TRBV4-1,CASSQGSGGQPQHF
TRBJ1-1,TRBV27,CASSPRAMNTEAFF
TRBJ1-5,TRBV6-1,CASGRGGEYQPQHF
TRBJ2-5,TRBV2,CASMRQVQETQYF
TRBJ1-4,TRBV20-1,CSASPTEKLFF
TRBJ2-5,TRBV9,CASSVGVGGRGTETQYF
TRBJ2-1,TRBV7-7,CASSLAASGKYNEQFF
TRBJ2-2,TRBV28,CASSLLLRGANTGELFF
TRBJ2-1,TRBV29-1,CSVERWGVGYNEQFF
TRBJ2-7,TRBV6-6,CASSYSRSSYEQYF
TRBJ2-7,TRBV10-3,CAIRPDSSYEQYF
TRBJ1-1,TRBV18,CASSQDTGWDTEAFF
TRBJ1-1,TRBV28,CASTRYGEAFF
TRBJ1-5,TRBV4-2,CASSHYRNQPQHF
TRBJ2-2,TRBV29-1,CSVEQGARTGELFF
TRBJ1-1,TRBV6-5,CASSYSRSTEAFF
TRBJ2-7,TRBV4-1,CASSRDRGRYEQYF
TRBJ1-4,TRBV2,CASGRQGLLNEKLFF
TRBJ2-7,TRBV5-1,CASSLAGSIASYEQYF
TRBJ2-3,TRBV28,CASSSGGNTDTQYF
TRBJ1-1,TRBV19,CASSPRARDTEAFF
TRBJ1-1,TRBV7-8,CASSFQAGLGTEAFF
TRBJ1-3,TRBV18,CASSPLGGGDSGNTIYF
TRBJ1-2,TRBV27,CASSFFPLNGYTF
TRBJ1-5,TRBV28,CASDSRGARQPQHF
TRBJ2-6,TRBV7-6,CASSLEGQGSGANVLTF
TRBJ1-1,TRBV5-1,CASSFGQGTEAFF
TRBJ1-1,TRBV6-1,CASSEADGTASTEAFF
TRBJ2-2,TRBV10-3,CAIRSGQCCGNGELFF
TRBJ1-1,TRBV4-2,CASVGQMNTEAFF
TRBJ1-4,TRBV27,CASSDWPNEKLFF
TRBJ2-5,TRBV6-4,CASSESIGETQYF
TRBJ2-7,TRBV15,CATSWVVGSSYEQYF
TRBJ2-1,TRBV11-2,CASSLGSGGYNEQFF
TRBJ1-2,TRBV6-1,CASSVYYGYTF
TRBJ2-1,TRBV9,CASSDSTSGIYNEQFF
TRBJ1-2,TRBV28,CASSLPRQGGYTF
TRBJ1-1,TRBV9,CASSYSPWDRDGTEAFF
TRBJ2-1,TRBV14,CASSLFGLAGGNEQFF
TRBJ1-1,TRBV6-6,CASLRDIPSTEAFF
TRBJ2-3,TRBV5-1,CASSLETSTDTQYF
TRBJ2-5,TRBV6-1,CASSEVSGGQETQYF
TRBJ2-5,TRBV9,CASSVDQGVQTQYF
TRBJ1-1,TRBV2,CASSFGGSLTEAFF
TRBJ2-5,TRBV6-5,CASSYGGEETQYF
TRBJ1-2,TRBV10-3,CAISEEGAYGYTF
TRBJ1-4,TRBV7-2,CASRLNRGSGEKLFF
TRBJ2-2,TRBV10-3,CAISEETSLTGELFF
TRBJ2-3,TRBV10-3,CAISGRLARSTDTQYF
TRBJ2-3,TRBV18,CASSLVSGDTQYF
TRBJ2-3,TRBV19,CASSLRGSDTQYF
TRBJ2-2,TRBV10-3,CAIKRQGNTGELFF
TRBJ2-7,TRBV29-1,CSVAGTAYEQYF